This T cell receptor beta chain derives from a study of blood T cell repertoires in COVID-19. Across the study: The origin of the acute and convalescent COVID-19 samples was the United States, Italy and Spain. Sample material is recorded as cDNA or gDNA derived from T cells, B-cell-depleted T cells, or PBMCs.

This clone was recorded once. Recruited during active infection, patients (from Seattle) were subsequently followed longitudinally. The authors' processing: Reference gene primer amplification gave estimated nucleated cell counts. Sequencing was performed with immunoSEQ multiplex PCR; in TCRdb, only in-frame clones are kept and a portion is missing. Clonal size and the V and J genes are those of that table, whereas D and trimming came from the DNA. The sample shows some 73,000 clones, approximately 85% of them seen only once. This TCR derives from a man aged 50 to 59 with COVID-19, enrolled during active disease. The sequencing input was peripheral blood.

CDR3 residues: CASSNDNRGLHGYTF. CDR3 coding DNA: TGTGCCAGCAGCAATGACAACAGGGGACTTCATGGCTACACCTTC. The rearrangement joins TRBV3-1 (or the pseudogene TRBV3-2) to TRBJ1-2; 7 positions match TRBD1. This CDR3 is 15 amino acids long. The V gene's germline CDR1 is LGHDT and CDR2 YNNKEL (reference sequence). Unmatched junction bases numbered 12, after V lost 5 bases and J lost 6 bases.